This T cell receptor beta chain derives from a study of cytomegalovirus exposure and HLA in healthy donors. The PCR ran on 60 Vbeta and 13 Jbeta primers. Sequencing was performed with immunoSEQ multiplex PCR; in TCRdb, only in-frame clones are kept and a portion is missing. Its clone listing holds around 150,000 clones. Sequencing input: PBMCs. The receptor was isolated from a woman in her fifties or sixties in good health and CMV-seronegative.

This CDR3 reads CASGQAQSYNEQFF. Here the CDR3 DNA reads TGCGCCAGCGGACAGGCCCAGTCCTACAATGAGCAGTTCTTC. The chain employs TRBV5-1 and TRBJ2-1, with 7 bases that match TRBD1. This CDR3 spans 14 amino acids. V was pared by 7 bases and J by 1 base, with 5 bases of the junction left unmatched. Germline V gene lookup returns CDR1 SGHRS and CDR2 YFSETQ. Based on the CDR3 plus reference TRBV5-1 and TRBJ2-1, the full variable domain is KAGVTQTPRYLIKTRGQQVTLSCSPISGHRSVSWYQQTPGQGLQFLFEYFSETQRNKGNFPGRFSGRQFSNSRSEMNVSTLELGDSALYLCASGQAQSYNEQFFGPGTRLTVL.